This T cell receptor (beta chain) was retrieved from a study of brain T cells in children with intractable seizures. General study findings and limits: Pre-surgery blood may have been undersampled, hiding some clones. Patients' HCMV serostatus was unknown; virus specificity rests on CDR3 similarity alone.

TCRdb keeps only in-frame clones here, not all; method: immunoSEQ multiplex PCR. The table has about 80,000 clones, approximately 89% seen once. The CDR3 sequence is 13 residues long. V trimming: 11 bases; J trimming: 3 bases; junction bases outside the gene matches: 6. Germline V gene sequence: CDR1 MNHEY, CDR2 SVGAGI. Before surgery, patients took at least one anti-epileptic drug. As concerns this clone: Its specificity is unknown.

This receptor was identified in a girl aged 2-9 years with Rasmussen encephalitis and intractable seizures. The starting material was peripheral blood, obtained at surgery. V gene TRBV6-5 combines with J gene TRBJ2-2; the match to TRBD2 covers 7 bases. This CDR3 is CACRLADTGELFF. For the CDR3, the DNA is TGTGCCTGCCGACTAGCAGACACCGGGGAGCTGTTTTTT.